This note documents a single T cell receptor (beta chain) sequence. Time point indicated: cycle 4 day 1 (C4D1), after more than five weeks of nivolumab. The patients all showed relapse after autologous stem cell transplantation, while their brentuximab vedotin exposure varied. From thawed PBMCs, CD4+ T cells were purified using magnetic negative selection. The sample belongs to a study of PD-1 blockade in classical Hodgkin lymphoma. Germline V gene data show CDR1 as MNHNS and CDR2 as SASEGT. The junction had 7 bases not matched to a gene; V was cut back by 0 bases and J by 8 bases. This CDR3 region has 16 residues. Only in-frame clones appear in the TCRdb table, and some are missing; sequencing was by immunoSEQ multiplex PCR. The sample holds fewer than 35,000 clones; about 88% are singletons and the top ten take roughly 0.43%.

Sequencing used CD4+ T cells from blood, obtained before the fourth cycle of nivolumab. This TCR was recovered from a human donor with classical Hodgkin lymphoma. The chain is built from TRBV6-1 and TRBJ2-1; TRBD2 matches at 10 bases. This chain's CDR3 is CASSEAASGSRYEQFF. CDR3 nucleotide sequence: TGTGCCAGCAGTGAAGCGGCTAGCGGGAGTAGGTATGAGCAGTTCTTC.